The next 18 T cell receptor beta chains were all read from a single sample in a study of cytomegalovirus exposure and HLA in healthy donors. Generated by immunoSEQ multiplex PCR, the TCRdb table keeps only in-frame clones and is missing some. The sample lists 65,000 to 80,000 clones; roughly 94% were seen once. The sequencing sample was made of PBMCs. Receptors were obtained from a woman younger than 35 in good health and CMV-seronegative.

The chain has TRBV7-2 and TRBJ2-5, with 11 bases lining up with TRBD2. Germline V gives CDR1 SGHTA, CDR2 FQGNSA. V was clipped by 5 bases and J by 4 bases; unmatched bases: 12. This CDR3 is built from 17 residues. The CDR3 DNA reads TGTGCCAGCAGCCAGCCCCGGCTAGCGGGGGGCCTAGAGACCCAGTACTTC. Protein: CASSQPRLAGGLETQYF.

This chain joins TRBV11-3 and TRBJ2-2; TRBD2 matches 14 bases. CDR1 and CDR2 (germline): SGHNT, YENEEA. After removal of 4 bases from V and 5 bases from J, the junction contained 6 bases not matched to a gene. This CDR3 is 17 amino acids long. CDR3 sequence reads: CASSYWTSGRRTGELFF. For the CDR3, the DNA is TGTGCCAGCAGCTACTGGACTAGCGGGAGGAGGACCGGGGAGCTGTTTTTT.

The chain's CDR3 is CASSYVSDSLTDTQYF. The CDR3 DNA is TGTGCCAGCAGTTACGTCAGCGATTCACTCACAGATACGCAGTATTTT. The V call is TRBV6-5, the J call TRBJ2-3; no definite D call. Germline loops: CDR1 MNHEY, CDR2 SVGAGI. V lost 2 bases to trimming and J lost 2 bases, with 14 bases between them. The CDR3 runs 16 residues.

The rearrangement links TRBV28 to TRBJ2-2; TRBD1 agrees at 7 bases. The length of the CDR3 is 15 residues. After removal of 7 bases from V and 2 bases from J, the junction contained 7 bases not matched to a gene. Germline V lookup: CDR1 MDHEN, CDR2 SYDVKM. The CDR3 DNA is TGTGCCAGCATTCCCGGGACAGACAACACCGGGGAGCTGTTTTTT. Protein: CASIPGTDNTGELFF.

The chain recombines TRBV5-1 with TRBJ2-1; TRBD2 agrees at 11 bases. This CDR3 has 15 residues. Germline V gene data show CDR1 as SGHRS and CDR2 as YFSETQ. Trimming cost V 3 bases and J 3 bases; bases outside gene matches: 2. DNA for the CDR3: TGCGCCAGCAGCTCAACTAGCGGGAGCTACAATGAGCAGTTCTTC. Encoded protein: CASSSTSGSYNEQFF.

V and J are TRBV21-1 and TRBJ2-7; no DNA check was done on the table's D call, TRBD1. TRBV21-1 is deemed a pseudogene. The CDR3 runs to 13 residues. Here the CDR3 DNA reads TGTGCCAGCAGCAAAGGTGTCACCTACGAGCAGTACTTC. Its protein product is CASSKGVTYEQYF.

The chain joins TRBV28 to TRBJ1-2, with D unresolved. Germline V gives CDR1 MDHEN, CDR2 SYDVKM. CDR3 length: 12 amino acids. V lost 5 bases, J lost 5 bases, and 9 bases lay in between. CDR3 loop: CASSRTEYGYTF. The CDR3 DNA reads TGTGCCAGCAGTCGGACTGAGTATGGCTACACCTTC.

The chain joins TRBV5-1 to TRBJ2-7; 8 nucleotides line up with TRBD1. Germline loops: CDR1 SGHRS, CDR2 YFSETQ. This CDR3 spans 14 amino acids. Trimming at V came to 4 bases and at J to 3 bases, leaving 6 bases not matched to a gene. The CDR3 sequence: CASSHTGTGYEQYF. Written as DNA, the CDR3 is TGCGCCAGCAGCCACACCGGGACAGGCTACGAGCAGTACTTC.

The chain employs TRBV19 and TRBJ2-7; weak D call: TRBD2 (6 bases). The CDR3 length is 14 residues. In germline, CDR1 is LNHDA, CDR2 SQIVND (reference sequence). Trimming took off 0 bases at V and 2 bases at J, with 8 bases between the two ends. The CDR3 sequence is CASSIERDPYEQYF. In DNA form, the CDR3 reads TGTGCCAGTAGTATAGAGCGGGATCCCTACGAGCAGTACTTC.

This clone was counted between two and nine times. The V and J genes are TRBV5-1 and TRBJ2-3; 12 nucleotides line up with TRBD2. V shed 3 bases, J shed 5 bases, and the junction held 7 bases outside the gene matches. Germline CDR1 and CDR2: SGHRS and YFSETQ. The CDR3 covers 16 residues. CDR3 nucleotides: TGCGCCAGCAGCTACCTAGCGGGGGGGCAGGGAGATACGCAGTATTTT. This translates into CASSYLAGGQGDTQYF.

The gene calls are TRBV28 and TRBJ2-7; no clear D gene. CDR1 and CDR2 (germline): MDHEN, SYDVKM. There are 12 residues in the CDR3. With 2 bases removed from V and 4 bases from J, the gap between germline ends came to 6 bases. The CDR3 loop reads CASSLPAYEQYF. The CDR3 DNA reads TGTGCCAGCAGTTTACCCGCGTACGAGCAGTACTTC.

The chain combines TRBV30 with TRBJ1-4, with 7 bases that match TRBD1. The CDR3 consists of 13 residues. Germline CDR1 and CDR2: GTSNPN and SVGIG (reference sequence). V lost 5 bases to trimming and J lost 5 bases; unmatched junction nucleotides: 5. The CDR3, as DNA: TGTGCCTGGTCGGGACAGTTGAATGAAAAACTGTTTTTT. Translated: CAWSGQLNEKLFF. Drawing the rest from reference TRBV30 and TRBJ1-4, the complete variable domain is SQTIHQWPATLVQPVGSPLSLECTVEGTSNPNLYWYRQAAGRGLQLLFYSVGIGQISSEVPQNLSASRPQDRQFILSSKKLLLSDSGFYLCAWSGQLNEKLFFGSGTQLSVL.

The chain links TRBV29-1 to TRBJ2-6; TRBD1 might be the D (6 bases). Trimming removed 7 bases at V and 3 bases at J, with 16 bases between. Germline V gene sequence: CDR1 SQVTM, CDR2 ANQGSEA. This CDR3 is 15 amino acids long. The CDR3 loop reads CSAPTGESGANVLTF. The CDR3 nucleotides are TGCAGCGCCCCGACAGGTGAGAGTGGGGCCAACGTCCTGACTTTC.

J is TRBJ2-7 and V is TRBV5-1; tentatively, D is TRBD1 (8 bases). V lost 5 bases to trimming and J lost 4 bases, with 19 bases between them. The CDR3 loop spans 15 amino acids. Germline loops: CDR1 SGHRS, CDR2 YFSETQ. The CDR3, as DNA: TGCGCCAGCAGGGTCGGACAGGGACTATTATACGAGCAGTACTTC. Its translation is CASRVGQGLLYEQYF.

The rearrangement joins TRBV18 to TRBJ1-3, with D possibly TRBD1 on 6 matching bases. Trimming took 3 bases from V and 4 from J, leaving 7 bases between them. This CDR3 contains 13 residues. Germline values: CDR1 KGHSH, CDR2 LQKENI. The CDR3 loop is CASSPTGGNTIYF. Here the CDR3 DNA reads TGTGCCAGCTCACCGACAGGAGGAAACACCATATATTTT.

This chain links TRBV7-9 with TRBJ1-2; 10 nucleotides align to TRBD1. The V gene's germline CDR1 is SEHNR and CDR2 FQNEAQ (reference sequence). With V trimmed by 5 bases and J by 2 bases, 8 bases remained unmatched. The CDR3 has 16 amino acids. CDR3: CASSQDRGRTNYGYTF. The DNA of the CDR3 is TGTGCCAGCAGCCAAGACAGGGGGCGAACGAACTATGGCTACACCTTC.

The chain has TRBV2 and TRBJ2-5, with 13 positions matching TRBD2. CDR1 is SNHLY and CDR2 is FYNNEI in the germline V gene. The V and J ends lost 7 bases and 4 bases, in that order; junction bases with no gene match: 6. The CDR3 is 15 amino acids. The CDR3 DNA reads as TGTGCCAGCATGGGACTAGCGGGAACTCGAGAGACCCAGTACTTC. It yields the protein CASMGLAGTRETQYF.

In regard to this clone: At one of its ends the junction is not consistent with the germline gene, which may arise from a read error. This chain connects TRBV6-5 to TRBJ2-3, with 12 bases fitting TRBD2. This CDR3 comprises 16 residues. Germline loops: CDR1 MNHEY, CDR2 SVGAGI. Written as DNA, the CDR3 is TGTGCCAGCAGCTACTCTAGCGGGGGGGGAGGAGATACGCAGTATTTT. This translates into CASSYSSGGGGDTQYF.